The 8 T cell receptor beta chains given below trace back to one sample, sequenced in a study of blood T cell repertoires in COVID-19. The protocol was immunoSEQ multiplex PCR, while the TCRdb copy is restricted to in-frame clones and leaves out a portion. The table includes over 200,000 clones, more than 75% detected once. Sequenced sample: peripheral blood. Every receptor here comes from a woman aged 50 to 60 with acute or convalescent COVID-19.

The CDR3 is CASSVDRAGELFF. The CDR3 region has the DNA TGTGCCAGTAGTGTCGACAGGGCCGGGGAGCTGTTTTTT. This sequence joins TRBV19 and TRBJ2-2; 7 bases are a match to TRBD1. The CDR3 spans 13 residues. V gave up 5 bases and J gave up 6 bases; unmatched junction bases: 3. Per the germline V gene, CDR1 is LNHDA and CDR2 is SQIVND (reference sequence).

The chain carries TRBV29-1 and TRBJ2-1, with 13 nucleotides matching TRBD2. V was pared by 8 bases and J by 0 bases, with 4 bases of the junction left unmatched. This CDR3 comprises 15 residues. Germline V gene lookup returns CDR1 SQVTM and CDR2 ANQGSEA. The CDR3 bases are TGCAGCCAACTAGCGGGGGGGAGCTCCTACAATGAGCAGTTCTTC. Translation: CSQLAGGSSYNEQFF.

The rearrangement links TRBV7-2 to TRBJ2-1, with 9 bases that match TRBD2. The trim removed 8 bases at V and 8 bases at J, leaving 16 bases unmatched. There are 16 residues in the CDR3. Per the germline V gene, CDR1 is SGHTA and CDR2 is FQGNSA. The CDR3 coding sequence is TGTGCCAGCTCCACGACGGGCGGGAGGGCCTCCCATGAGCAGTTCTTC. Translating it yields CASSTTGGRASHEQFF.

V usage is TRBV28 and J usage is TRBJ1-4; TRBD1 matches 8 bases. The CDR3 is made up of 17 amino acids. Per the germline V gene, CDR1 is MDHEN and CDR2 is SYDVKM. J was trimmed by 6 bases and V by 3 bases; bases with no gene match: 12. Here the CDR3 reads CASSFGTGYTRDEKLFF. The CDR3 bases are TGTGCCAGCAGTTTTGGGACAGGTTACACCCGAGATGAAAAACTGTTTTTT. Combining the CDR3 with reference TRBV28 and TRBJ1-4 gives the whole variable domain DVKVTQSSRYLVKRTGEKVFLECVQDMDHENMFWYRQDPGLGLRLIYFSYDVKMKEKGDIPEGYSVSREKKERFSLILESASTNQTSMYLCASSFGTGYTRDEKLFFGSGTQLSVL.

The chain carries TRBV9 and TRBJ1-1; tentatively, D is TRBD1 (6 bases). The V and J ends lost 4 bases and 1 base respectively, with 20 bases between them. The CDR3 extends over 17 amino acids. Germline loops: CDR1 SGDLS, CDR2 YYNGEE. Written as DNA, the CDR3 is TGTGCCAGCAGCCCTCACCCCCAGGACAGTTCGAACACTGAAGCTTTCTTT. This translates into CASSPHPQDSSNTEAFF.

This chain uses TRBV3-1 (or the pseudogene TRBV3-2) with TRBJ1-1, with D perhaps TRBD1 (5 bases). V dropped 6 bases and J dropped 4 bases, with 12 bases sitting between them. This CDR3 region has 13 residues. Germline lookup yields CDR1 LGHDT and CDR2 YNNKEL (reference sequence). In DNA form, the CDR3 reads TGTGCCAGCAGGGAACACGGGGGCACTGAAGCTTTCTTT. This codes for CASREHGGTEAFF.

V is TRBV4-2 and J is TRBJ2-1; tentative D call: TRBD2 (5 bases). The CDR3 sequence is 16 residues long. The ends were cut back, 8 bases at V and 0 bases at J, with 17 bases in the middle. Germline CDR1 and CDR2: LGHNA and YNFKEQ. CDR3 DNA: TGTGCCAGCGGGGATGGCGGGCCCAGCTCCTACAATGAGCAGTTCTTC. Amino acids: CASGDGGPSSYNEQFF.

Comment on this clone: This sample also contains other DNA sequences that code for the same CDR3. The chain links TRBV7-2 to TRBJ2-3; D unresolved. The CDR3 runs to 12 residues. The germline V gene encodes CDR1 SGHTA and CDR2 FQGNSA. Trimming took 5 bases from V and 2 from J, leaving 5 bases between them. The CDR3 here is CASSLLTDTQYF. DNA for the CDR3: TGTGCCAGCAGCCTCCTCACAGATACGCAGTATTTT.